A single sample is the source of the 9 T cell receptor beta chains below, sequenced in a study of T cell responses to AZD1222 COVID-19 vaccine. Sequenced by immunoSEQ multiplex PCR; TCRdb stores in-frame clones only, minus some. The table includes approximately 150,000 clones, around 90% detected once. Sequences were derived from peripheral blood, sampled 28 days after the second AZD1222 dose. These TCRs come from an adult who received the AZD1222 COVID-19 vaccine.

This sequence joins TRBV6-5 and TRBJ2-3; D is tentatively TRBD1 or TRBD2 (6 bases each). Germline V CDR1 and CDR2: MNHEY, SVGAGI. The ends were cut back, 9 bases at V and 1 base at J, with 11 bases in the middle. This CDR3 region has 13 residues. This chain's CDR3 is CASTEGGTDTQYF. The CDR3 region has the DNA TGTGCCAGTACGGAGGGGGGCACAGATACGCAGTATTTT.

The CDR3 nucleotides read TGCGCCAGCAGCCCATCCACAGGGGACCCTTTTTGGGAGCAGTACTTC. Translation gives CASSPSTGDPFWEQYF. This chain joins TRBV4-1 and TRBJ2-7; 7 bases align to TRBD1. V lost 4 bases to trimming and J lost 7 bases; unmatched junction nucleotides: 16. CDR1 and CDR2 from the germline V gene are MGHRA and YSYEKL. The CDR3 covers 16 residues.

This sequence joins TRBV13 and TRBJ2-5; D remains ambiguous. V was pared by 0 bases and J by 0 bases, with 2 bases between. Germline CDR1 is PRHDT and CDR2 is FYEKMQ (reference sequence). This CDR3 has 13 residues. CDR3 in amino acids: CASSLGHQETQYF. The CDR3 DNA sequence: TGTGCCAGCAGCTTAGGCCACCAAGAGACCCAGTACTTC. Combining the CDR3 with reference TRBV13 and TRBJ2-5 gives the whole variable domain AAGVIQSPRHLIKEKRETATLKCYPIPRHDTVYWYQQGPGQDPQFLISFYEKMQSDKGSIPDRFSAQQFSDYHSELNMSSLELGDSALYFCASSLGHQETQYFGPGTRLLVL.

The rearrangement uses TRBV15 and TRBJ2-5, with D perhaps assigned TRBD1 or TRBD2 (5 bases each). Germline CDR1 LNHNV, CDR2 YYDKDF (reference sequence). The length of the CDR3 is 12 residues. The V end lost 3 bases, the J end lost 9 bases, and 11 bases lay between the germline ends. The CDR3 reads CATSSRDGSQYF. CDR3 nucleotide sequence: TGTGCCACCAGCAGCCGGGACGGATCCCAGTACTTC.

The rearrangement uses TRBV5-8 and TRBJ1-6, with D perhaps TRBD1 (5 bases). Germline lookup yields CDR1 SGHTS and CDR2 YDEGEE. The CDR3 runs 15 residues. Trimming took 4 bases from V and 7 from J, leaving 15 bases between them. Here the CDR3 DNA reads TGTGCCAGCAGCCACCGGGACCGGCCAAATTCACCCCTCCACTTT. It translates to CASSHRDRPNSPLHF.

The V call is TRBV15, the J call TRBJ2-1; weak D call: TRBD1 (5 bases). The CDR3 contains 18 residues. Trimming removed 0 bases at V and 5 bases at J, with 20 bases between. The germline V gene encodes CDR1 LNHNV and CDR2 YYDKDF (reference sequence). The CDR3 loop reads CATSRDQLELWGDNEQFF. In nucleotides, the CDR3 is TGTGCCACCAGCAGAGATCAGCTCGAGCTGTGGGGCGACAATGAGCAGTTCTTC.

This chain joins TRBV5-5 and TRBJ2-7; 15 bases align to TRBD2. The CDR3 loop spans 16 amino acids. Germline CDR1 reads SGHKS; CDR2 reads YYEKEE (reference sequence). Trimming cost V 4 bases and J 3 bases; bases outside gene matches: 5. The CDR3 spells CASSPGLAGGNYEQYF. In nucleotides, the CDR3 is TGTGCCAGCAGCCCGGGACTAGCGGGAGGAAACTACGAGCAGTACTTC.

CDR3 in DNA: TGTGCCAGCAGTAGTAAGGGGGTCGGAAACACCATATATTTT. It yields the protein CASSSKGVGNTIYF. This rearrangement joins TRBV6-5 to TRBJ1-3; the D gene is possibly TRBD1 (6 bases). Germline lookup yields CDR1 MNHEY and CDR2 SVGAGI. This CDR3 has 14 residues. Trimming removed 5 bases from V and 4 bases from J, with 12 bases in between.

This clone is a singleton in its sample. The chain couples TRBV21-1 to TRBJ2-7. TRBV21-1 is recorded as a pseudogene. The length of the CDR3 is 14 residues. In DNA, the CDR3 is TGTGCCAGCAGTTCCGGGACGGAGACCTACGAGCAGTACTTC. It encodes CASSSGTETYEQYF.